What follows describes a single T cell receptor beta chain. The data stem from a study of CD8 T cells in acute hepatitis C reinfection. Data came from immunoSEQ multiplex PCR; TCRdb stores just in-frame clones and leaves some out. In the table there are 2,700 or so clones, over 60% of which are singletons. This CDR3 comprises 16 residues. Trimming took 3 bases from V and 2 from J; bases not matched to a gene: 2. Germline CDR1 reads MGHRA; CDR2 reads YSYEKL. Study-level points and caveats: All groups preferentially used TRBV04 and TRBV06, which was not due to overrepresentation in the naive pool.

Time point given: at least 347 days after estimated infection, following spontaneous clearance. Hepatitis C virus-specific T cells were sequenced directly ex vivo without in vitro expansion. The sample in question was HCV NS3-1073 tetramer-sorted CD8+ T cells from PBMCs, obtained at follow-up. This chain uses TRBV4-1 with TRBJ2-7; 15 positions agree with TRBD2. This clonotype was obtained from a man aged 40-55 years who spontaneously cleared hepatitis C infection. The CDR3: CASSQGLAGGTYEQYF. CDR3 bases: TGCGCCAGCAGCCAGGGACTAGCGGGAGGAACCTACGAGCAGTACTTC.